This entry concerns a single T cell receptor beta chain. Its antigen is unknown. The data are from a study of cytomegalovirus exposure and HLA in healthy donors. Whole-study context: In an earlier analysis, 95 million to 140 million unique TCR beta sequences were found from about 180 million T cells. Whole-study results and caveats: Some V segments, including TRBV6-2 and TRBV6-3, were excluded as indistinguishable.

This CDR3 region has 15 residues. Germline V lookup: CDR1 SNHLY, CDR2 FYNNEI. J lost 5 bases, V lost 5 bases, and 10 bases had no gene match. 60 Vbeta and 13 Jbeta primers were used in PCR. TCRdb's copy holds only in-frame clones and misses some; the assay was immunoSEQ multiplex PCR. The table shows over 100,000 clones, with roughly 67% occurring only once. The chain is built from TRBV2 and TRBJ2-7; 9 nucleotides match TRBD1. The sequence came from a man aged 40-49 years in good health and CMV-seronegative. The specimen sequenced was PBMCs. This chain's CDR3 is CASSLTPGTGNEQYF. The DNA for the CDR3 is TGTGCCAGCAGTCTTACGCCCGGGACAGGGAACGAGCAGTACTTC. Based on the CDR3 plus reference TRBV2 and TRBJ2-7, the full variable domain is EPEVTQTPSHQVTQMGQEVILRCVPISNHLYFYWYRQILGQKVEFLVSFYNNEISEKSEIFDDQFSVERPDGSNFTLKIRSTKLEDSAMYFCASSLTPGTGNEQYFGPGTRLTVT.